This entry lists 21 T cell receptor beta chains sequenced from one sample in a study of identifying expanded T cells in peripheral blood. Profiling relied on immunoSEQ multiplex PCR, and the TCRdb table lists in-frame clones only, not all of them. Here the sample spans 60,000 or so clones, approximately 83% being singletons. The material sequenced was blood. The receptor set was obtained from a person aged 18 to 70 in good health.

The chain couples TRBV5-1 to TRBJ2-5; D remains unclear. With 3 bases removed from V and 0 bases from J, the gap between germline ends came to 6 bases. The CDR3 is 13 amino acids. Germline CDR1 SGHRS, CDR2 YFSETQ. CDR3 region: CASSSPYQETQYF. The DNA for the CDR3 is TGCGCCAGCAGCTCCCCGTACCAAGAGACCCAGTACTTC.

The DNA of the CDR3 is TGCGCCAGCAGCCGAACTAGCGCCAGCGATGAGCAGTTCTTC. Translating gives CASSRTSASDEQFF. The chain joins TRBV4-3 to TRBJ2-1; 7 positions match TRBD2. This CDR3 region has 14 residues. Trimming cost V 4 bases and J 8 bases; bases outside gene matches: 8. The germline V gene has CDR1 LGHNA and CDR2 YSLEER.

The chain couples TRBV30 to TRBJ1-1, with 7 bases that match TRBD1. Trimming took 3 bases from V and 5 from J; bases not matched to a gene: 6. CDR1 and CDR2 (germline): GTSNPN, SVGIG (reference sequence). The CDR3 contains 13 residues. CDR3 DNA: TGTGCCTGGAGGACGGACAGGAGGACTGAAGCTTTCTTT. Protein: CAWRTDRRTEAFF.

This sequence joins TRBV6-1 and TRBJ2-7; D call uncertain. This CDR3 comprises 14 residues. V gave up 0 bases and J gave up 3 bases, with 9 bases separating them. Germline V lookup: CDR1 MNHNS, CDR2 SASEGT. CDR3 coding DNA: TGTGCCAGCAGTGAAGCCATCAGTGACTACGAGCAGTACGTC. Its protein is CASSEAISDYEQYV.

The J gene is TRBJ2-3, the V gene TRBV21-1. TRBV21-1 is a pseudogene locus. The CDR3 runs to 22 residues. The CDR3 DNA follows: TGTGCCAGCAGCAAACCTAACCGGGACGGAGCTTTGAACGGAACTTTAACAGATACGCAGTATTTT. Its translation is CASSKPNRDGALNGTLTDTQYF.

The genes are TRBV27 and TRBJ2-5; D possibly matches TRBD1 or TRBD2 (6 bases each). V shed 8 bases and J shed 1 base, with 23 bases lying between them. The CDR3 extends over 17 amino acids. CDR1 is MNHEY and CDR2 is SMNVEV in the germline V gene (reference sequence). This CDR3 is CASSGAGRGWGQETQYF. The CDR3 DNA reads TGTGCCAGCTCGGGGGCTGGGCGGGGATGGGGCCAAGAGACCCAGTACTTC.

The chain links TRBV5-1 to TRBJ2-5; 9 bases are a match to TRBD1. CDR1 and CDR2 from the germline V gene are SGHRS and YFSETQ. This CDR3 has 15 residues. J lost 3 bases, V lost 5 bases, and 8 bases had no gene match. The CDR3 protein is CASRPGQGVKETQYF. The CDR3, as DNA: TGCGCCAGCAGACCGGGACAGGGCGTAAAAGAGACCCAGTACTTC. The whole variable domain, filled in from reference TRBV5-1 and TRBJ2-5, reads KAGVTQTPRYLIKTRGQQVTLSCSPISGHRSVSWYQQTPGQGLQFLFEYFSETQRNKGNFPGRFSGRQFSNSRSEMNVSTLELGDSALYLCASRPGQGVKETQYFGPGTRLLVL.

The table lists this clone with a count of one. The V and J genes are TRBV11-2 and TRBJ2-3; 8 nucleotides align to TRBD2. The V and J ends lost 5 bases and 7 bases, in that order; junction bases with no gene match: 5. The CDR3 is 13 amino acids. Germline V gene sequence: CDR1 SGHAT, CDR2 FQNNGV. This CDR3 reads CASSAGRVNTQYF. DNA for the CDR3: TGTGCCAGCAGCGCCGGGAGGGTAAATACGCAGTATTTT.

V and J are TRBV7-7 and TRBJ2-2; TRBD1 matches at 10 bases. This CDR3 is built from 14 residues. The germline V gene encodes CDR1 SSHAT and CDR2 FNYEAQ (reference sequence). Trimming took 11 bases from V and 4 from J; bases not matched to a gene: 7. CDR3 amino acids: CAVRDRGPTGELFF. As DNA, the CDR3 is TGTGCCGTTCGGGACAGGGGTCCCACCGGGGAGCTGTTTTTT.

The chain is built from TRBV10-1 and TRBJ2-5; D tentatively reads TRBD1 or TRBD2 (5 bases each). The V gene's germline CDR1 is WNHNN and CDR2 SYGVQD (reference sequence). This CDR3 comprises 12 residues. Trimming pared 9 bases from V and 4 bases from J, leaving 12 bases between. The CDR3 spells CARGDGLETQYF. The CDR3 region has the DNA TGCGCCAGAGGGGACGGATTAGAGACCCAGTACTTC.

This clone turned up a few times. This chain links TRBV28 with TRBJ2-5; no reliable D call. Germline CDR1 is MDHEN and CDR2 is SYDVKM. This CDR3 has 11 amino acids. Trimming shortened V by 2 bases and J by 6 bases, and 4 bases separated the two germline ends. CDR3 sequence reads: CASSLKKTQYF. DNA of the CDR3: TGTGCCAGCAGTTTAAAGAAGACCCAGTACTTC.

The rearrangement joins TRBV6-1 to TRBJ1-2; 7 bases map to TRBD1. The V gene end was trimmed by 1 base and the J gene end by 3 bases; junction bases not matched to a gene: 5. Germline-derived CDR1 and CDR2 are MNHNS and SASEGT. CDR3 size: 15 residues. CDR3 DNA sequence: TGTGCCAGCAGTGAAGATGGGCAGGGGGACTATGGCTACACCTTC. It is translated as CASSEDGQGDYGYTF.

This chain links TRBV7-9 with TRBJ1-1; the D gene is possibly TRBD1 (5 bases). CDR1 SEHNR and CDR2 FQNEAQ come from the germline V gene (reference sequence). The germline V and J ends were trimmed by 5 bases and 5 bases, with 9 bases remaining between them. This CDR3 contains 12 residues. CDR3: CASSAQGTEAFF. CDR3 sequence (DNA): TGTGCCAGCAGCGCGCAGGGTACTGAAGCTTTCTTT.

The chain joins TRBV19 to TRBJ2-5; 9 bases map to TRBD1. The CDR3 has 16 residues. Unmatched junction bases numbered 11, after V lost 4 bases and J lost 5 bases. The germline V gene encodes CDR1 LNHDA and CDR2 SQIVND (reference sequence). CDR3 nucleotide sequence: TGTGCCAGTAGTAGGGGACAGGGAATCTCGTCGGAGACCCAGTACTTC. Protein: CASSRGQGISSETQYF.

The chain combines TRBV9 with TRBJ1-4; the D gene is possibly TRBD1 (5 bases). Trimming left V 0 bases short and J 2 bases short, with 8 bases between. Germline CDR1 SGDLS, CDR2 YYNGEE. The CDR3 extends over 15 amino acids. CDR3 loop: CASSVAGSTNEKLFF. The DNA of the CDR3 is TGTGCCAGCAGCGTAGCAGGGTCCACTAATGAAAAACTGTTTTTT.

This chain uses TRBV6-6 with TRBJ1-1, with a tentative D call TRBD1 (5 bases). The germline V and J ends were trimmed by 6 bases and 0 bases, with 11 bases remaining between them. CDR3 length: 14 residues. CDR1 is MNHNY and CDR2 is SVGAGI in the germline V gene (reference sequence). The CDR3 reads CASSQPTVNTEAFF. The CDR3 bases are TGTGCCAGCAGCCAGCCGACAGTGAACACTGAAGCTTTCTTT.

The genes are TRBV10-1 and TRBJ2-7; 7 bases are shared with TRBD1. Trimming cost V 7 bases and J 3 bases; bases outside gene matches: 6. CDR1 WNHNN and CDR2 SYGVQD come from the germline V gene (reference sequence). The CDR3 contains 13 residues. The CDR3 loop is CASKDRPDYEQYF. CDR3 nucleotide sequence: TGCGCCAGCAAGGACAGGCCAGACTACGAGCAGTACTTC.

The chain has TRBV29-1 and TRBJ2-3, with TRBD2 as a possible D gene (5 bases). Germline-derived CDR1 and CDR2 are SQVTM and ANQGSEA. This CDR3 spans 11 amino acids. The V gene lost 1 base and the J gene lost 10 bases, with 9 bases spanning the gap. CDR3 nucleotides: TGCAGCGTTGAAGGCGGGTCCCCGCAGTATTTT. Its protein is CSVEGGSPQYF.

The chain joins TRBV4-1 to TRBJ1-4, with D tentatively TRBD1 (5 bases). Germline V CDR1 and CDR2: MGHRA, YSYEKL. This CDR3 spans 14 amino acids. Trimming left V 0 bases short and J 8 bases short, with 10 bases between. In nucleotides, the CDR3 is TGCGCCAGCAGCCAAGACAGGGTTTTCGAAAAACTGTTTTTT. This codes for CASSQDRVFEKLFF.

The V call is TRBV30, the J call TRBJ2-3; 14 bases are a match to TRBD2. Germline CDR1 GTSNPN, CDR2 SVGIG (reference sequence). The V segment lost 8 bases and the J segment 5 bases; nucleotides outside the gene matches: 9. The CDR3 has 15 residues. The CDR3 spells CARTSGLAGEDTQYF. The DNA for the CDR3 is TGTGCCCGTACGTCGGGACTAGCGGGGGAAGATACGCAGTATTTT.

The V gene is TRBV6-5, the J gene TRBJ1-2; possible D gene TRBD1, 6 bases. Germline V gene lookup returns CDR1 MNHEY and CDR2 SVGAGI. Trimming cost V 0 bases and J 8 bases, with 7 bases left between them. This CDR3 is built from 12 residues. CDR3 residues: CASSYSGGGYTF. The CDR3 DNA reads as TGTGCCAGCAGTTACTCGGGGGGCGGCTACACCTTC.